These 29 T cell receptor beta chains share one sample of origin, sequenced in a study of cytomegalovirus exposure and HLA in healthy donors. 13 Jbeta primers and 60 Vbeta primers were used for the PCR. Profiled with immunoSEQ multiplex PCR; TCRdb holds only in-frame clones, not every one. This sample has about 200,000 clones; 80% to 85% occur once, and the top ten carry about 1.5%. Sequencing input: PBMCs. These TCRs come from a woman between 18 and 30 years old in good health and CMV-seronegative.

This chain joins TRBV4-3 and TRBJ2-2; 8 bases match TRBD2. The CDR3 runs to 17 residues. Germline trimming cut 1 base from V and 0 bases from J; bases unmatched to any gene: 4. Germline assignment: CDR1 LGHNA and CDR2 YSLEER. The DNA of the CDR3 is TGCGCCAGCAGCCAAGTCCCCGGGAGGGCGAACACCGGGGAGCTGTTTTTT. Its protein is CASSQVPGRANTGELFF.

The gene calls are TRBV30 and TRBJ1-1; D may be TRBD1 (6 bases). The CDR3 loop spans 14 amino acids. The germline V and J ends were trimmed by 5 bases and 5 bases, with 18 bases remaining between them. Germline lookup yields CDR1 GTSNPN and CDR2 SVGIG (reference sequence). The CDR3, as DNA: TGTGCCTGGGGCTGGGGGGGCCGAGGGACTGAAGCTTTCTTT. Its translation is CAWGWGGRGTEAFF. Using reference TRBV30 and TRBJ1-1 for the parts outside the CDR3, the full variable domain is SQTIHQWPATLVQPVGSPLSLECTVEGTSNPNLYWYRQAAGRGLQLLFYSVGIGQISSEVPQNLSASRPQDRQFILSSKKLLLSDSGFYLCAWGWGGRGTEAFFGQGTRLTVV.

The chain uses TRBV6-6 and TRBJ2-3; 11 bases match TRBD1. Germline values: CDR1 MNHNY, CDR2 SVGAGI (reference sequence). The length of the CDR3 is 12 residues. V lost 6 bases, J lost 9 bases, and 2 bases stayed unmatched. CDR3 sequence: CASSWDRGTQYF. The CDR3 coding sequence is TGTGCCAGCAGCTGGGACAGGGGGACGCAGTATTTT.

In regard to this clone: The junction departs from germline at one end; a sequencing error may be responsible. The chain has TRBV7-9 and TRBJ2-3; 7 bases are a match to TRBD2. Germline V gives CDR1 SEHNR, CDR2 FQNEAQ (reference sequence). This CDR3 has 16 amino acids. The CDR3 region is CSSSPLTAGSTDTQYF. The CDR3 region has the DNA TGTTCCAGCAGCCCATTAACAGCGGGAAGCACAGATACGCAGTATTTT.

This clone was recorded only once. The chain uses TRBV19 and TRBJ2-3; perhaps TRBD1 as D (6 bases). The CDR3 has 15 amino acids. The germline V and J ends were trimmed by 3 bases and 2 bases, with 12 bases remaining between them. Germline assignment: CDR1 LNHDA and CDR2 SQIVND (reference sequence). CDR3 loop: CASSMDSLITDTQYF. Here the CDR3 DNA reads TGTGCCAGTAGTATGGACAGTCTTATCACAGATACGCAGTATTTT.

The chain recombines TRBV5-4 with TRBJ2-4, with TRBD1 identical over 10 bases. This CDR3 has 17 amino acids. V shed 4 bases, J shed 2 bases, and the junction held 9 bases outside the gene matches. CDR1 is SGHNT and CDR2 is YYREEE in the germline V gene (reference sequence). The CDR3 bases are TGTGCCAGCAGCCCAAAGACAGGGGGCGAATCCAAAAACATTCAGTACTTC. It translates to CASSPKTGGESKNIQYF.

V usage is TRBV18 and J usage is TRBJ2-1; 9 bases fit TRBD2. The CDR3 totals 17 residues. V shed 2 bases and J 9 bases; nucleotides not matched to a gene: 14. CDR1 and CDR2 (germline): KGHSH, LQKENI. CDR3 nucleotide sequence: TGTGCCAGCTCACCAATCAACCCTAGCGGGATTAAAGTTGAGCAGTTCTTC. Translated, it gives CASSPINPSGIKVEQFF.

The V gene is TRBV5-6, the J gene TRBJ1-2; D not resolved. Germline V gives CDR1 SGHDT, CDR2 YYEEEE. The CDR3 has 15 amino acids. The ends were cut back, 6 bases at V and 2 bases at J, with 17 bases in the middle. The CDR3 spells CASTGMVERNYGYTF. Written as DNA, the CDR3 is TGTGCCAGCACAGGTATGGTGGAAAGAAACTATGGCTACACCTTC.

The chain uses TRBV23-1 and TRBJ1-2, with 9 bases lining up with TRBD1. TRBV23-1 is known as an ORF, though its function is uncertain. The CDR3 is made up of 17 amino acids. The V and J ends lost 4 bases and 2 bases, in that order; junction bases with no gene match: 11. CDR3 DNA sequence: TGCGCCAGCAGTCCTAAATGGACAGGGGTTATAAACTATGGCTACACCTTC. Its protein product is CASSPKWTGVINYGYTF.

The chain couples TRBV9 to TRBJ1-5; D possibly corresponds to TRBD1 (5 bases). V lost 5 bases to trimming and J lost 7 bases, with 28 bases between them. Germline V gene lookup returns CDR1 SGDLS and CDR2 YYNGEE. The length of the CDR3 is 18 residues. The CDR3 bases are TGTGCCAGCAGTGACAGCTCTCCAGGGTTAGCGGGGCGCCAGCCCCAGCATTTT. This sequence encodes CASSDSSPGLAGRQPQHF.

This clone has just one count. The chain has TRBV25-1 and TRBJ1-2, with 7 bases identical to TRBD1. The CDR3 loop spans 14 amino acids. The V and J ends lost 5 bases and 4 bases, in that order; junction bases with no gene match: 7. The germline gives CDR1 MGHDK, CDR2 SYGVNS. The CDR3 sequence is CASSPGGIFYGYTF. Written as DNA, the CDR3 is TGTGCCAGCAGTCCAGGGGGTATATTCTATGGCTACACCTTC.

The CDR3 DNA sequence: TGCGCCTGCCTAAGGCGGGATGTTTACGAGCAGTACGTC. It translates to CACLRRDVYEQYV. V is TRBV23-1 and J is TRBJ2-7; D is possibly TRBD2 (6 bases). TRBV23-1 is an ORF; its function is uncertain. CDR3 length: 13 residues. Trimming left V 11 bases short and J 4 bases short, with 18 bases between.

This sequence joins TRBV2 and TRBJ2-7; 9 bases align to TRBD1. V shed 6 bases, J shed 1 base, and the junction held 10 bases outside the gene matches. Germline V gene sequence: CDR1 SNHLY, CDR2 FYNNEI. The length of the CDR3 is 16 residues. The CDR3 sequence: CASSPTRQGGSYEQYF. The CDR3 DNA sequence: TGTGCCAGCAGCCCCACCCGACAGGGGGGGTCCTACGAGCAGTACTTC.

This chain connects TRBV2 to TRBJ2-1; a weak D match, TRBD2 (5 bases). Trimming removed 5 bases at V and 9 bases at J, with 17 bases between. The CDR3 sequence is 14 residues long. Germline V gene sequence: CDR1 SNHLY, CDR2 FYNNEI. The CDR3 here is CASSLSRDSGEQFF. CDR3 in DNA: TGTGCCAGCAGTTTATCGAGGGATTCGGGTGAGCAGTTCTTC.

The V gene is TRBV7-6, the J gene TRBJ2-1; maybe TRBD2 (6 bases). V lost 2 bases, J lost 7 bases, and 21 bases lay in between. This CDR3 has 17 residues. Germline-derived CDR1 and CDR2 are SGHVS and FNYEAQ. The chain's CDR3 is CASSLMGSRLAPNEQFF. CDR3 nucleotides: TGTGCCAGCAGCTTAATGGGCTCCCGGCTAGCGCCTAATGAGCAGTTCTTC.

The CDR3 spells CASSLSSALGYNEQFF. The CDR3 DNA sequence: TGTGCCAGCTCACTTTCTAGCGCCCTAGGATACAATGAGCAGTTCTTC. This chain joins TRBV18 and TRBJ2-1; D possibly corresponds to TRBD2 (6 bases). The CDR3 is 16 residues long. Germline-derived CDR1 and CDR2 are KGHSH and LQKENI. Trimming pared 4 bases from V and 4 bases from J, leaving 17 bases between.

This chain connects TRBV5-1 to TRBJ2-7; 8 bases agree with TRBD2. The junction had 6 bases not matched to a gene; V was cut back by 0 bases and J by 7 bases. The CDR3 is 14 amino acids. Germline V gene sequence: CDR1 SGHRS, CDR2 YFSETQ. CDR3 coding DNA: TGCGCCAGCAGCTTGGGAGCGGGAGCTGATGAGCAGTACTTC. It codes for CASSLGAGADEQYF.

The chain joins TRBV9 to TRBJ2-1; 7 bases are shared with TRBD2. Germline loops: CDR1 SGDLS, CDR2 YYNGEE. J lost 3 bases, V lost 3 bases, and 9 bases had no gene match. CDR3 length equals 16 residues. The CDR3 DNA is TGTGCCAGCAGCGCAGACGACCGGGACTACTACAATGAGCAGTTCTTC. Translation: CASSADDRDYYNEQFF.

The genes are TRBV11-2 and TRBJ2-1; D possibly corresponds to TRBD1 (6 bases). Germline V gene sequence: CDR1 SGHAT, CDR2 FQNNGV. The V gene lost 4 bases and the J gene lost 0 bases, with 13 bases spanning the gap. CDR3 length: 16 residues. The CDR3 reads CASSSDSLSSYNEQFF. The CDR3, as DNA: TGTGCCAGCAGCTCGGACAGTCTGAGCTCCTACAATGAGCAGTTCTTC.

The rearrangement joins TRBV5-1 to TRBJ2-7; TRBD1 agrees at 12 bases. Germline CDR1 reads SGHRS; CDR2 reads YFSETQ. The length of the CDR3 is 16 residues. V was clipped by 2 bases and J by 0 bases; unmatched bases: 3. The CDR3 sequence: CASSFRDRGPSYEQYV. As DNA, the CDR3 is TGCGCCAGCAGCTTTCGGGACAGGGGGCCCTCCTACGAGCAGTACGTC.

V is TRBV21-1 and J is TRBJ1-3. TRBV21-1 is a recognized pseudogene. This CDR3 has 16 amino acids. The DNA for the CDR3 is TGTGCCAGCAGCAAAGCGGAGCGAAGTTCTGGAAACACCATATATTTT. Protein: CASSKAERSSGNTIYF.

The sample holds one count of this clone. This chain links TRBV7-9 with TRBJ1-2; D gene uncertain. CDR3 length: 15 amino acids. The V end was cut by 1 base, the J end by 2 bases, with 11 bases between. Germline-derived CDR1 and CDR2 are SEHNR and FQNEAQ (reference sequence). The DNA for the CDR3 is TGTGCCAGCAGCTTAGATGTACGGGGAAACTATGGCTACACCTTC. It specifies CASSLDVRGNYGYTF.

This clone has a single count. This chain connects TRBV7-9 to TRBJ1-4; the D gene is possibly TRBD1 (5 bases). The germline gives CDR1 SEHNR, CDR2 FQNEAQ (reference sequence). The CDR3 totals 16 residues. V lost 1 base and J 4 bases, leaving 13 bases between the germline ends. Written as DNA, the CDR3 is TGTGCCAGCAGCTTAGGGGGCCGGGTCTTTAATGAAAAACTGTTTTTT. Translated, it gives CASSLGGRVFNEKLFF.

This clone was recorded a few times. This rearrangement joins TRBV10-3 to TRBJ2-7; 8 positions match TRBD1. The V gene's germline CDR1 is ENHRY and CDR2 SYGVKD. Trimming cost V 6 bases and J 4 bases; bases outside gene matches: 8. The CDR3 sequence is 14 residues long. CDR3 residues: CAISPGQEIYEQYF. The CDR3 bases are TGTGCCATCAGCCCGGGACAGGAAATTTACGAGCAGTACTTC.

The chain couples TRBV7-9 to TRBJ2-7; D remains unclear. CDR1 is SEHNR, CDR2 FQNEAQ, per germline (reference sequence). This CDR3 comprises 15 residues. V gave up 5 bases and J gave up 0 bases, with 14 bases separating them. CDR3 loop: CASSPTPGASYEQYF. The CDR3, as DNA: TGTGCCAGCAGCCCAACCCCCGGAGCCTCCTACGAGCAGTACTTC.

The genes are TRBV4-3 and TRBJ1-5, with 8 bases that match TRBD1. J gave up 3 bases and V 3 bases, and 7 bases lay outside the gene matches. This CDR3 spans 16 amino acids. Germline V gene sequence: CDR1 LGHNA, CDR2 YSLEER. The CDR3, as DNA: TGCGCCAGCAGCCATAGATTGGACAGGGTCAATCAGCCCCAGCATTTT. This encodes CASSHRLDRVNQPQHF.

This clone has only a few counts. The chain uses TRBV19 and TRBJ2-1, with 12 nucleotides matching TRBD1. Germline-derived CDR1 and CDR2 are LNHDA and SQIVND (reference sequence). The J segment lost 6 bases and the V segment lost 3 bases, leaving 3 bases of the junction unmatched. The CDR3 has 15 amino acids. The CDR3 DNA is TGTGCCAGTAGTATCGCGGGACAGGGGGCCAATGAGCAGTTCTTC. As protein: CASSIAGQGANEQFF.

The chain carries TRBV28 and TRBJ1-2; the D gene is possibly TRBD1 (6 bases). Germline values: CDR1 MDHEN, CDR2 SYDVKM. Trimming stripped 6 bases from V and 4 bases from J, with 21 bases between. This CDR3 has 16 amino acids. In DNA, the CDR3 is TGTGCCAGCAGCCCAAGGCTTAGCGCAGGGGCCTATGGCTACACCTTC. Translating it yields CASSPRLSAGAYGYTF.

V usage is TRBV7-9 and J usage is TRBJ2-5, with D possibly TRBD1 on 6 matching bases. Germline V lookup: CDR1 SEHNR, CDR2 FQNEAQ (reference sequence). CDR3 length: 14 amino acids. The ends were cut back, 11 bases at V and 4 bases at J, with 20 bases in the middle. The CDR3 DNA reads as TGTGCCGCCGACAGGAGAGGGATCGGAGAGACCCAGTACTTC. Protein: CAADRRGIGETQYF.